This passage covers 14 T cell receptor beta chains from one sample sequenced in a study of early T cells in non-severe SARS-CoV-2 infection. TCRdb independently ran MiXCR on the 5' RACE reads; one entry per CDR3 protein. The sample shows about 69,000 distinct CDR3 sequences, roughly 15% of them seen only once. The sample comprised whole blood. These receptors all stem from an adult who was a healthcare worker with PCR-confirmed SARS-CoV-2 infection or an uninfected control (not recorded which).

V and J are TRBV20-1 and TRBJ1-4; possible D gene TRBD1, 6 bases. The length of the CDR3 is 15 residues. Trimming cost V 0 bases and J 5 bases, with 13 bases left between them. Per germline, CDR1 DFQATT and CDR2 SNEGSKA (reference sequence). The CDR3 spells CSARDMGAENEKLFF. Written as DNA, the CDR3 is TGCAGTGCTAGAGATATGGGGGCCGAAAATGAAAAACTGTTTTTT.

The CDR3: CSARALDRARDTEAFF. The CDR3 DNA sequence: TGCAGTGCTAGGGCCCTCGACCGGGCTAGGGACACTGAAGCTTTCTTT. The chain is built from TRBV20-1 and TRBJ1-1, with no clear D. Trimming took off 3 bases at V and 3 bases at J, with 20 bases between the two ends. CDR1 is DFQATT and CDR2 is SNEGSKA in the germline V gene (reference sequence). CDR3 length equals 16 residues.

This chain links TRBV11-2 with TRBJ1-5; the match to TRBD1 covers 7 bases. The trim removed 4 bases at V and 0 bases at J, leaving 3 bases unmatched. Germline assignment: CDR1 SGHAT and CDR2 FQNNGV. The CDR3 is 15 amino acids. CDR3 region: CASSSDRDSNQPQHF. The DNA for the CDR3 is TGTGCCAGCAGCTCAGACAGGGATAGCAATCAGCCCCAGCATTTT.

The chain combines TRBV11-2 with TRBJ2-5; D perhaps matches TRBD2 (5 bases). CDR3 length equals 13 residues. The germline gives CDR1 SGHAT, CDR2 FQNNGV. The ends were cut back, 5 bases at V and 9 bases at J, with 16 bases in the middle. The CDR3 DNA is TGTGCCAGCAGCCTAAACCCAGCGGAGTCCCAGTACTTC. Translated: CASSLNPAESQYF.

This clonotype was seen a few times. The gene calls are TRBV7-2 and TRBJ1-4; D unclear. The CDR3 loop spans 14 amino acids. Per the germline V gene, CDR1 is SGHTA and CDR2 is FQGNSA. Trimming shortened V by 5 bases and J by 4 bases, and 11 bases separated the two germline ends. CDR3 in DNA: TGTGCCAGCAGCCCCACCTGGGTTAATGAAAAACTGTTTTTT. Encoded protein: CASSPTWVNEKLFF.

This clonotype was found many times. One end of the junction is discordant with germline, which a read error may explain. The chain combines TRBV19 with TRBJ2-1; no clear D. Germline loops: CDR1 LNHDA, CDR2 SQIVND (reference sequence). The CDR3 is 13 amino acids. Here the CDR3 DNA reads TGTGCCAGTAGTATAGCCTCCAACAATGAGCAGTTCTTC. The encoded protein is CASSIASNNEQFF.

This clonotype appeared a single time. The rearrangement uses TRBV7-8 and TRBJ2-3, with TRBD1 matching 8 bases. The CDR3 has 19 residues. V was pared by 5 bases and J by 2 bases, with 18 bases of the junction left unmatched. Germline CDR1 is SGHVS and CDR2 is FQNEAQ. CDR3 sequence (DNA): TGTGCCAGCAGCCCCTATTCACAATCCGGGACAGGAGACACAGATACGCAGTATTTT. This translates into CASSPYSQSGTGDTDTQYF.

The sample holds a few counts of this clonotype. The genes are TRBV2 and TRBJ1-5, with no clear D. The germline V gene has CDR1 SNHLY and CDR2 FYNNEI. V was shortened by 2 bases and J by 0 bases, with 2 bases between the two germline ends. The CDR3 is 13 residues long. CDR3 in DNA: TGTGCCAGCAGTGAAACTAGCAATCAGCCCCAGCATTTT. Its protein product is CASSETSNQPQHF.

This clonotype was detected many times. Written as DNA, the CDR3 is TGCGCCAGCAGCCATCGGACAGGGGCTAATGAAAAACTGTTTTTT. Translation gives CASSHRTGANEKLFF. The chain recombines TRBV4-3 with TRBJ1-4; 9 bases map to TRBD1. The CDR3 covers 15 residues. V shed 3 bases, J shed 3 bases, and the junction held 2 bases outside the gene matches. CDR1 LGHNA and CDR2 YSLEER come from the germline V gene.

The CDR3 loop is CASRTGQMSWELFF. The DNA for the CDR3 is TGTGCCAGCAGGACGGGACAGATGAGCTGGGAGCTGTTTTTT. The chain carries TRBV12-3 or TRBV12-4 and TRBJ2-2; 7 nucleotides line up with TRBD1. CDR3 length: 14 residues. Trimming took 6 bases from V and 9 from J; bases not matched to a gene: 10.

The sample holds many counts of this clonotype. The rearrangement joins TRBV11-2 to TRBJ1-1; D perhaps matches TRBD1 (6 bases). Germline CDR1 SGHAT, CDR2 FQNNGV. The CDR3 sequence is 13 residues long. The V and J ends lost 1 base and 5 bases respectively, with 8 bases between them. The chain's CDR3 is CASSLAGETEAFF. For the CDR3, the DNA is TGTGCCAGCAGCTTAGCAGGGGAAACTGAAGCTTTCTTT.

The chain links TRBV15 to TRBJ2-2; D is unresolved. The CDR3 runs to 13 residues. Trimming took 0 bases from V and 5 from J, leaving 4 bases between them. The germline V gene has CDR1 LNHNV and CDR2 YYDKDF (reference sequence). This CDR3 is CATSREPTGELFF. CDR3 in DNA: TGTGCCACCAGCAGAGAACCGACCGGGGAGCTGTTTTTT.

The genes are TRBV6-1 and TRBJ2-7; TRBD1 agrees at 9 bases. Germline V gene data show CDR1 as MNHNS and CDR2 as SASEGT. V dropped 6 bases and J dropped 0; count of bases not matched to a gene: 9. This CDR3 spans 16 amino acids. The CDR3 DNA sequence: TGTGCCAGCAGACCTCCGGGACAGGGTGCCTCCTACGAGCAGTACTTC. Amino acids: CASRPPGQGASYEQYF.

V gene TRBV29-1 combines with J gene TRBJ1-1; D is perhaps TRBD1 (5 bases). The CDR3 runs 11 residues. CDR1 SQVTM and CDR2 ANQGSEA come from the germline V gene. V was cut by 7 bases and J by 4 bases, with 10 bases left in between. The CDR3 DNA sequence: TGCAGCGGCAGGGTTTCCACTGAAGCTTTCTTT. Translating gives CSGRVSTEAFF. Full variable domain (remainder filled in from reference TRBV29-1 and TRBJ1-1): SAVISQKPSRDICQRGTSLTIQCQVDSQVTMMFWYRQQPGQSLTLIATANQGSEATYESGFVIDKFPISRPNLTFSTLTVSNMSPEDSSIYLCSGRVSTEAFFGQGTRLTVV.